This T cell receptor beta chain was identified in a study of blood T cell repertoires in COVID-19. The V gene's germline CDR1 is MNHEY and CDR2 SMNVEV (reference sequence). The ends were cut back, 6 bases at V and 8 bases at J, with 14 bases in the middle. The CDR3 covers 13 residues. As processed by the authors: Amplification with reference gene primers provided the estimates of nucleated cell counts. TCRdb's copy holds only in-frame clones and misses some; the assay was immunoSEQ multiplex PCR. That table is the source of V, J and clone size, and D and trimming were worked out from the DNA. Among under 300,000 clones listed, roughly 90% were seen once.

This chain links TRBV27 with TRBJ2-1; D is unclear. The sample taken for sequencing was peripheral blood. The sequence was obtained from a woman aged 25 to 39 with acute or convalescent COVID-19. The CDR3 is CASSLTANHEQFF. CDR3 DNA sequence: TGTGCCAGCAGCCTTACTGCTAACCATGAGCAGTTCTTC.